A selection of T cell receptor beta chains follows, all from one sample in a study of sequential checkpoint blockade in melanoma. Repertoires were generated with immunoSEQ multiplex PCR, while TCRdb's copy carries only in-frame clones and drops some. The table records 15,000 to 20,000 clones, 65% to 85% of them present only once. Here the sequenced sample was tumor tissue (inferred from file names), taken from a patient given nivolumab and ipilimumab in sequence. These receptors were collected from a human donor with melanoma. Both conserved end residues are part of each CDR3. The D gene is left open where the match is weak. Only some rows state a clone size, as once, few, many or a class for expanded clones.

D gene,V gene,J gene,clone size,CDR3 protein,CDR3 DNA
-,TRBV28,TRBJ1-1,-,CASSLDQVTGTEAFF,TGTGCCAGCAGTCTTGACCAGGTAACAGGCACTGAAGCTTTCTTT
-,TRBV7-6,TRBJ1-2,-,CASSQDRTNYGYTF,TGTGCCAGCAGCCAAGATAGGACTAACTATGGCTACACCTTC
-,TRBV19,TRBJ1-3,-,CASMYSGNTIYF,TGTGCCAGCATGTACTCTGGAAACACCATATATTTT
-,TRBV7-7,TRBJ1-1,few,CASSLGRWNTEAFF,TGTGCCAGCAGCCTGGGACGGTGGAACACTGAAGCTTTCTTT
-,TRBV12-1,TRBJ2-5,once,CASSLQGQQETQYF,TGTGCCAGCAGCTTGCAGGGACAACAAGAGACCCAGTACTTC
-,TRBV7-6,TRBJ2-2,-,CASSFYRVQTGELFF,TGTGCCAGCAGCTTTTACAGGGTTCAGACCGGGGAGCTGTTTTTT
-,TRBV4-1,TRBJ1-2,-,CASSQEGSGYTF,TGCGCCAGCAGCCAAGAAGGTAGTGGCTACACCTTC
-,TRBV30,TRBJ2-7,once,CAWSDLDLGEQYF,TGTGCCTGGAGTGATTTAGACCTAGGGGAGCAGTACTTC
TRBD1,TRBV6-8,TRBJ1-5,few,CASSEDRGVGQPQHF,TGTGCCAGCAGTGAGGACAGGGGTGTAGGGCAGCCCCAGCATTTT
TRBD1,TRBV11-3,TRBJ1-3,-,CASSPGTGASGNTIYF,TGTGCCAGCAGCCCCGGGACAGGGGCCTCTGGAAACACCATATATTTT
-,TRBV11-3,TRBJ2-3,few,CASSFNLPTSTQYF,TGTGCCAGCAGCTTCAACCTCCCGACGAGCACGCAGTATTTT
TRBD2,TRBV19,TRBJ2-7,-,CASSGTMGFEQYF,TGTGCCAGTAGTGGGACTATGGGTTTCGAGCAGTACTTC
-,TRBV2,TRBJ1-2,-,CASNRAGPYYGYTF,TGTGCCAGCAACCGGGCAGGGCCTTACTATGGCTACACCTTC
-,TRBV7-5,TRBJ2-2,-,CASGSRGLPGELFF,TGTGCCAGCGGAAGTAGGGGTCTGCCCGGGGAGCTGTTTTTT
TRBD2,TRBV12-5,TRBJ2-1,-,CASGLPGLAGYNEQFF,TGTGCTAGTGGTCTCCCGGGGCTAGCGGGTTACAATGAGCAGTTCTTC
-,TRBV19,TRBJ1-4,-,CASSRQARLQNEKLFF,TGTGCCAGTAGTAGACAAGCCCGACTACAAAATGAAAAACTGTTTTTT
TRBD2,TRBV9,TRBJ2-5,-,CASSVDSGRGETQYF,TGTGCCAGCAGCGTAGATAGCGGGAGAGGGGAGACCCAGTACTTC
-,TRBV6-8,TRBJ1-2,-,CASSFSSPGARGGYTF,TGTGCCAGCAGTTTCTCGTCGCCGGGGGCGCGGGGGGGCTACACCTTC
-,TRBV6-8,TRBJ1-4,few,CASSYPGAEKLFF,TGTGCCAGCAGTTACCCAGGGGCGGAAAAACTGTTTTTT
-,TRBV9,TRBJ2-2,-,CASSVEASNTGELFF,TGTGCCAGCAGCGTAGAGGCGTCGAACACCGGGGAGCTGTTTTTT
-,TRBV19,TRBJ2-1,-,CASRLATSSYNEQFF,TGTGCCAGTAGGCTAGCGACAAGCTCCTACAATGAGCAGTTCTTC
TRBD2,TRBV28,TRBJ2-1,-,CASKAPLAGANSYNEQFF,TGTGCCAGCAAGGCCCCACTAGCGGGAGCGAACTCCTACAATGAGCAGTTCTTC
-,TRBV18,TRBJ2-5,-,CASSRAGGQTQYF,TGTGCCAGCTCACGTGCCGGGGGCCAGACCCAGTACTTC
-,TRBV14,TRBJ2-6,-,CASSQDLTYDVLTF,TGTGCCAGCAGCCAAGATCTTACCTACGACGTCCTGACTTTC
TRBD1,TRBV6-4,TRBJ2-7,-,CAISDGTGTYEQYF,TGTGCCATCAGTGACGGGACAGGCACCTACGAGCAGTACTTC
-,TRBV15,TRBJ1-2,-,CASSLDPTGDYGYTF,TGTGCCAGCAGCTTAGATCCGACCGGGGACTATGGCTACACCTTC
-,TRBV19,TRBJ2-1,-,CASSIFPDNEQFF,TGTGCCAGTAGTATCTTCCCGGACAATGAGCAGTTCTTC
-,TRBV23-1,TRBJ1-2,-,CASSLGTLPGYTF,TGCGCCAGCAGCTTAGGGACCTTGCCGGGCTACACCTTC
-,TRBV6-1,TRBJ2-5,few,CASSEAEGETQYF,TGTGCCAGCAGTGAAGCGGAGGGAGAGACCCAGTACTTC
-,TRBV5-1,TRBJ2-5,-,CASSLGDEGETQYF,TGCGCCAGCAGCCTCGGGGACGAGGGAGAGACCCAGTACTTC
TRBD1,TRBV5-4,TRBJ2-1,-,CASSQYRGSEQFF,TGTGCCAGCAGCCAGTACAGGGGTAGTGAGCAGTTCTTC
TRBD2,TRBV18,TRBJ2-1,-,CASSPLAGAGNEQFF,TGTGCCAGCTCACCCCTAGCGGGAGCGGGGAATGAGCAGTTCTTC
TRBD2,TRBV11-3,TRBJ2-7,-,CASSLVHYSGGAYEQYF,TGTGCCAGCAGCTTAGTTCATTATAGCGGGGGGGCCTACGAGCAGTACTTC
TRBD1,TRBV5-1,TRBJ2-2,once,CASSFLGQGNTGELFF,TGCGCCAGCAGCTTCCTGGGACAGGGTAACACCGGGGAGCTGTTTTTT
-,TRBV19,TRBJ2-5,-,CASSNLAPEETQYF,TGTGCCAGTAGTAATCTAGCGCCAGAAGAGACCCAGTACTTC
-,TRBV18,TRBJ1-2,once,CASSPRRVGYGYTF,TGTGCCAGCTCACCACGGAGGGTTGGCTATGGCTACACCTTC
-,TRBV6-1,TRBJ1-1,few,CAISEGGRNAEAFF,TGTGCCATCAGTGAAGGCGGAAGGAACGCTGAAGCTTTCTTT
-,TRBV2,TRBJ1-6,few,CASNEGDYLSPLHF,TGTGCCAGCAACGAAGGGGACTACCTGTCACCCCTCCACTTT
TRBD1,TRBV18,TRBJ1-5,-,CASSPRTGENQPQHF,TGTGCCAGCTCACCGAGGACAGGGGAGAATCAGCCCCAGCATTTT
-,TRBV11-3,TRBJ2-2,medium-sized,CASSLPPGTTNTGELFF,TGTGCCAGCAGCTTGCCCCCCGGGACAACGAACACCGGGGAGCTGTTTTTT